This is a list of T cell receptor beta chains from one sample in a study of cytomegalovirus exposure and HLA in healthy donors. TCRdb keeps only in-frame clones here, not all; method: immunoSEQ multiplex PCR. Among 90,000 to 120,000 clones listed, nearly 97% were seen once. Sequenced: PBMCs. The source of these receptors is a woman between 18 and 29 years old in good health and CMV-seronegative. Each CDR3 is given with its conserved first and last residue. Each record gives: V gene, J gene, clone size, D gene, CDR3 protein, CDR3 DNA. D genes are given only for firm matches. Clone size is shown for a subset of rows, as once, few, many or a class of expanded clone.

TRBV6-5	TRBJ2-2	-	TRBD2	CASRRGLAGTGELFF	TGTGCCAGCAGACGCGGGCTAGCGGGGACCGGGGAGCTGTTTTTT
TRBV28	TRBJ1-6	few	TRBD1	CASSRDRARNSPLHF	TGTGCCAGCAGCCGGGACAGGGCCCGAAATTCACCCCTCCACTTT
TRBV4-2	TRBJ1-1	-	-	CASSQRGNTEAFF	TGTGCCAGCAGCCAAAGAGGAAACACTGAAGCTTTCTTT
TRBV18	TRBJ2-7	-	TRBD1	CASSQGQVGFYEQYF	TGTGCCAGCTCGCAGGGACAGGTCGGTTTCTACGAGCAGTACTTC
TRBV5-8	TRBJ2-7	-	TRBD1	CASSLALGAGGSYEQYF	TGTGCCAGCAGCTTGGCGCTTGGTGCAGGGGGCTCCTACGAGCAGTACTTC
TRBV6-5	TRBJ2-1	-	TRBD1	CASSYRDRGSWEQFF	TGTGCCAGCAGTTATAGGGACAGGGGGTCTTGGGAGCAGTTCTTC
TRBV9	TRBJ1-6	once	-	CASSATGFGSPLHF	TGTGCCAGCAGCGCCACAGGGTTTGGTTCACCCCTCCACTTT
TRBV10-3	TRBJ1-1	-	-	CATVTQGSDEAFF	TGTGCCACCGTTACTCAGGGGAGTGATGAAGCTTTCTTT
TRBV5-4	TRBJ1-2	-	TRBD1	CASGDATGGNYGYTF	TGTGCCAGCGGGGATGCGACAGGGGGCAACTATGGCTACACCTTC
TRBV5-1	TRBJ2-7	-	TRBD1	CASSFMTGSYEQYF	TGCGCCAGCAGCTTTATGACAGGGTCCTACGAGCAGTACTTC
TRBV6-6	TRBJ2-2	-	-	CASSYNTGELFF	TGTGCCAGCAGCTATAACACCGGGGAGCTGTTTTTT
TRBV5-1	TRBJ1-3	-	TRBD1	CASSAEGAPGNTIYF	TGCGCCAGCAGCGCTGAGGGGGCGCCGGGAAACACCATATATTTT
TRBV7-2	TRBJ1-1	-	-	CASSLVPPRADTEAFF	TGTGCCAGCAGCTTAGTACCGCCCAGGGCTGACACTGAAGCTTTCTTT
TRBV19	TRBJ1-5	-	TRBD1	CASSIGSTGVSNQPQHF	TGTGCCAGTAGTATAGGTTCGACAGGGGTGAGCAATCAGCCCCAGCATTTT
TRBV21-1	TRBJ2-3	-	-	CASYWDFTDTQYF	TGTGCCAGCTACTGGGACTTCACAGATACGCAGTATTTT
TRBV4-1	TRBJ2-7	-	TRBD1	CASSPGQSSYEQYF	TGCGCCAGCAGCCCGGGACAGAGCTCCTACGAGCAGTACTTC
TRBV11-1	TRBJ2-5	-	-	CASSWRGLETQYF	TGTGCCAGCAGCTGGCGGGGGCTTGAGACCCAGTACTTC
TRBV23-1	TRBJ1-1	once	TRBD1	CANGRTGRNTEAFF	TGCGCCAACGGTCGGACAGGGCGGAACACTGAAGCTTTCTTT
TRBV6-5	TRBJ1-2	few	TRBD1	CASNLRQGKDGYTF	TGTGCCAGCAATCTCCGACAGGGAAAGGATGGCTACACCTTC
TRBV28	TRBJ2-5	-	-	CASRDRPNGRTQYF	TGTGCCAGCAGAGACAGGCCAAACGGTCGGACCCAGTACTTC
TRBV6-1	TRBJ2-7	-	TRBD2	CASSSGASSYEQYF	TGTGCCAGCAGTAGCGGGGCTTCTTCCTACGAGCAGTACTTC
TRBV28	TRBJ1-5	-	-	CASSFWPPYSNQPQHF	TGTGCCAGCAGTTTTTGGCCACCATATAGCAATCAGCCCCAGCATTTT
TRBV5-4	TRBJ2-3	-	TRBD1	CASSLVVGQSSTDTQYF	TGTGCCAGCAGCTTGGTGGTGGGACAGTCAAGCACAGATACGCAGTATTTT
TRBV4-1	TRBJ2-3	-	TRBD2	CASSQPLLRGSTDTQYF	TGCGCCAGCAGCCAACCGCTTTTGCGGGGGAGCACAGATACGCAGTATTTT
TRBV18	TRBJ1-1	-	-	CASSPDGRWTEAFF	TGTGCCAGCTCACCGGACGGGAGGTGGACTGAAGCTTTCTTT
TRBV5-1	TRBJ1-1	-	-	CASSMDRNTEAFF	TGCGCCAGCAGCATGGACAGGAACACTGAAGCTTTCTTT
TRBV2	TRBJ1-2	-	-	CASSEVGQNDGYTF	TGTGCCAGCAGTGAAGTCGGACAAAACGACGGCTACACCTTC
TRBV18	TRBJ1-1	-	-	CASSPNQGYTEAFF	TGTGCCAGCTCACCTAACCAGGGGTACACTGAAGCTTTCTTT
TRBV5-1	TRBJ2-7	-	TRBD2	CASSPTAAGGYEQYF	TGCGCCAGCAGCCCAACCGCAGCGGGGGGTTACGAGCAGTACTTC
TRBV4-1	TRBJ2-7	-	-	CASSQAATEEQYF	TGCGCCAGCAGCCAAGCGGCCACGGAGGAGCAGTACTTC
TRBV5-1	TRBJ2-7	few	TRBD1	CASSLGDRAWEQYF	TGCGCCAGCAGCTTGGGGGACAGGGCTTGGGAGCAGTACTTC